This T cell receptor beta chain was captured in a study of Tregs in tolerant kidney transplant recipients. Study results and limitations: Findings come from small patient numbers and require larger validation. Biological reproducibility was not directly addressed in this study.

CD4+CD25+CD127- Tregs, CD4+CD25- non-Tregs, CD4 and CD8 cells were sorted. With regard to this clone: Its antigen is not known.

Measured with immunoSEQ multiplex PCR; TCRdb has only the in-frame clones, and not every one. The data show about 240,000 clones, around 82% seen once. J was trimmed by 8 bases and V by 6 bases; bases with no gene match: 11. This CDR3 is built from 14 residues. Germline lookup yields CDR1 LNHDA and CDR2 SQIVND (reference sequence). The sample taken for sequencing was CD4+ T cells from blood. The sequence was collected from a human donor in good health. V and J are TRBV19 and TRBJ1-2; TRBD1 matches 8 bases. CDR3 loop: CASSKDRALGGYTF. CDR3 bases: TGTGCCAGTAGCAAGGACAGGGCCTTGGGCGGCTACACCTTC. Looking up the rest from reference TRBV19 and TRBJ1-2 gives the full variable domain: DGGITQSPKYLFRKEGQNVTLSCEQNLNHDAMYWYRQDPGQGLRLIYYSQIVNDFQKGDIAEGYSVSREKKESFPLTVTSAQKNPTAFYLCASSKDRALGGYTFGSGTRLTVV.